The source of this TCR beta chain is a study of blood T cell repertoires in COVID-19. Study background: Samples representing acute and convalescent COVID-19 were sourced from the United States, Italy and Spain.

Per the original data handling: Reference gene primer amplification gave nucleated cell count estimates. The protocol was immunoSEQ multiplex PCR, while the TCRdb copy is restricted to in-frame clones and leaves out a portion. V and J calls and clone size are given by that table; D and trimming were obtained from the DNA. The table records 150,000 or so clones, roughly 85% of them present only once. Losses at the gene ends were 5 bases for V and 3 bases for J; bases not matched to a gene: 13. This CDR3 is built from 19 residues. Germline lookup yields CDR1 SGHRS and CDR2 YFSETQ. The sample comprised peripheral blood. The TCR originated in a human donor with acute or convalescent COVID-19. The donor label of this sample is uncertain. This chain joins TRBV5-1 and TRBJ2-1; 14 bases align to TRBD2. CDR3 bases: TGCGCCAGCAGGTCGCCGGGACTAGCGGGGGCAGACTTCTACAATGAGCAGTTCTTC. Protein product: CASRSPGLAGADFYNEQFF.